This is a list of T cell receptor beta chains from one sample in a study of shared clonotypes between healthy human individuals. The data were produced by immunoSEQ multiplex PCR, yet TCRdb's version contains in-frame clones alone and is incomplete. The table lists roughly 1.4 million clones, 97% to 99% of them singletons, with over 0.3% in the top ten. The sequenced material came from naive CD4+ T cells sorted from blood. The receptors here all came from a man aged 25-45 years in good health. CDR3s include the opening cysteine and the closing phenylalanine or tryptophan. A D gene is named only where the DNA matches it firmly. The size field is filled for only some rows; it gives once, few, many or a size class.

clone_size: NA
j_call: TRBJ2-7
v_call: TRBV9
d_call: NA
cdr3_aa: CASTRGAGDSYEQYF

clone_size: NA
j_call: TRBJ2-7
v_call: TRBV9
d_call: TRBD1
cdr3_aa: CASSVGGTGPDEQYF

clone_size: NA
j_call: TRBJ1-1
v_call: TRBV27
d_call: NA
cdr3_aa: CASSLLSTLNTEAFF

clone_size: once
j_call: TRBJ2-1
v_call: TRBV5-4
d_call: TRBD1
cdr3_aa: CASSLPGTGFNEQFF

clone_size: NA
j_call: TRBJ2-5
v_call: TRBV28
d_call: TRBD1
cdr3_aa: CASSFSRGPYQETQYF

clone_size: NA
j_call: TRBJ1-1
v_call: TRBV18
d_call: NA
cdr3_aa: CASSPLQNTEAFF

clone_size: once
j_call: TRBJ2-7
v_call: TRBV6-5
d_call: TRBD2
cdr3_aa: CASSHRLAGSYEQYF

clone_size: NA
j_call: TRBJ2-7
v_call: TRBV18
d_call: NA
cdr3_aa: CASSQSERTYEQYF

clone_size: NA
j_call: TRBJ2-3
v_call: TRBV7-2
d_call: NA
cdr3_aa: CASSPNRSPDTQYF

clone_size: NA
j_call: TRBJ1-5
v_call: TRBV30
d_call: NA
cdr3_aa: CAWSLQVGQPQHF

clone_size: NA
j_call: TRBJ1-1
v_call: TRBV7-6
d_call: NA
cdr3_aa: CASSLAIRHSSLNTEAFF

clone_size: NA
j_call: TRBJ2-7
v_call: TRBV4-3
d_call: TRBD1
cdr3_aa: CASSQEGQGWYEQYF

clone_size: NA
j_call: TRBJ1-1
v_call: TRBV5-1
d_call: NA
cdr3_aa: CASSLGRVNTEAFF

clone_size: once
j_call: TRBJ2-7
v_call: TRBV27
d_call: TRBD2
cdr3_aa: CASSSLAGGPGAEQYF

clone_size: NA
j_call: TRBJ1-1
v_call: TRBV7-9
d_call: NA
cdr3_aa: CASNKPMNTEAFF

clone_size: NA
j_call: TRBJ1-5
v_call: TRBV7-9
d_call: NA
cdr3_aa: CASSIQGGQPQHF

clone_size: NA
j_call: TRBJ1-5
v_call: TRBV19
d_call: TRBD1
cdr3_aa: CASRGPRGQGFQPQHF

clone_size: NA
j_call: TRBJ2-1
v_call: TRBV5-4
d_call: TRBD2
cdr3_aa: CASSYGEGQNEQFF

clone_size: NA
j_call: TRBJ1-5
v_call: TRBV29-1
d_call: NA
cdr3_aa: CSVEVSGNQPQHF

clone_size: NA
j_call: TRBJ2-2
v_call: TRBV5-4
d_call: NA
cdr3_aa: CASSLDGRTGELFF

clone_size: NA
j_call: TRBJ2-5
v_call: TRBV19
d_call: NA
cdr3_aa: CASSIQKETQYF

clone_size: once
j_call: TRBJ2-7
v_call: TRBV2
d_call: NA
cdr3_aa: CASSALSYEQYF

clone_size: NA
j_call: TRBJ1-1
v_call: TRBV5-1
d_call: NA
cdr3_aa: CASSLGWRQAMNTEAFF

clone_size: NA
j_call: TRBJ2-2
v_call: TRBV28
d_call: TRBD1
cdr3_aa: CASSFPTVNPRDRVFTGELFF

clone_size: NA
j_call: TRBJ1-1
v_call: TRBV7-2
d_call: TRBD1
cdr3_aa: CASADGGTGNTEAFF

clone_size: NA
j_call: TRBJ2-7
v_call: TRBV14
d_call: TRBD2
cdr3_aa: CASSQLAGAHEQYF

clone_size: NA
j_call: TRBJ2-7
v_call: TRBV14
d_call: TRBD1
cdr3_aa: CASSQDWDRAGEQYF

clone_size: once
j_call: TRBJ2-7
v_call: TRBV5-1
d_call: NA
cdr3_aa: CASSLKGVEQYF

clone_size: NA
j_call: TRBJ2-1
v_call: TRBV7-8
d_call: NA
cdr3_aa: CASSSPRDDEFF

clone_size: NA
j_call: TRBJ1-1
v_call: TRBV2
d_call: NA
cdr3_aa: CASTGGRDTEAFF

clone_size: NA
j_call: TRBJ2-1
v_call: TRBV5-8
d_call: NA
cdr3_aa: CASSTAEWARSYNEQFF

clone_size: NA
j_call: TRBJ2-7
v_call: TRBV7-7
d_call: NA
cdr3_aa: CASSLNKGSYEQYF

clone_size: NA
j_call: TRBJ2-5
v_call: TRBV5-1
d_call: NA
cdr3_aa: CASSWNRAIEETQYF

clone_size: NA
j_call: TRBJ2-1
v_call: TRBV5-6
d_call: TRBD2
cdr3_aa: CASSLTSGRAPSSYNEQFF

clone_size: NA
j_call: TRBJ2-1
v_call: TRBV7-2
d_call: NA
cdr3_aa: CASSLGTDSYNEQFF

clone_size: NA
j_call: TRBJ2-3
v_call: TRBV19
d_call: NA
cdr3_aa: CASSSGADTQYF

clone_size: once
j_call: TRBJ1-3
v_call: TRBV5-4
d_call: NA
cdr3_aa: CASSLKSGNTIYF

clone_size: NA
j_call: TRBJ2-7
v_call: TRBV29-1
d_call: TRBD2
cdr3_aa: CSVGRLAGQQYF

clone_size: few
j_call: TRBJ2-3
v_call: TRBV11-2
d_call: NA
cdr3_aa: CASSLAGTDTQYF

clone_size: once
j_call: TRBJ1-2
v_call: TRBV28
d_call: NA
cdr3_aa: CATMGPQFNYGYTF

clone_size: NA
j_call: TRBJ2-7
v_call: TRBV5-4
d_call: NA
cdr3_aa: CASSLDPGSYEQYF

clone_size: NA
j_call: TRBJ1-2
v_call: TRBV14
d_call: NA
cdr3_aa: CASSPLNHNYGYTF

clone_size: NA
j_call: TRBJ2-7
v_call: TRBV10-3
d_call: NA
cdr3_aa: CAISETSYEQYF

clone_size: NA
j_call: TRBJ1-1
v_call: TRBV7-7
d_call: NA
cdr3_aa: CASSFRLNTEAFF

clone_size: once
j_call: TRBJ2-7
v_call: TRBV7-2
d_call: NA
cdr3_aa: CASSQVGGEQYF

clone_size: once
j_call: TRBJ1-1
v_call: TRBV7-2
d_call: NA
cdr3_aa: CASSLAGTALNTEAFF

clone_size: NA
j_call: TRBJ2-3
v_call: TRBV6-5
d_call: TRBD2
cdr3_aa: CASSWGLAGSTDTQYF

clone_size: once
j_call: TRBJ2-2
v_call: TRBV27
d_call: NA
cdr3_aa: CASSFVRNTGELFF

clone_size: NA
j_call: TRBJ2-5
v_call: TRBV18
d_call: TRBD2
cdr3_aa: CASSPLAGTGGETQYF

clone_size: once
j_call: TRBJ2-1
v_call: TRBV5-1
d_call: NA
cdr3_aa: CASSAVGLYNEQFF

clone_size: NA
j_call: TRBJ1-1
v_call: TRBV30
d_call: NA
cdr3_aa: CAWSPSREAFF

clone_size: NA
j_call: TRBJ2-4
v_call: TRBV4-3
d_call: TRBD2
cdr3_aa: CASSQDAGTREGIQYF